This T cell receptor beta chain was captured in a study of blood T cell repertoires in COVID-19. For the study at large: COVID-19 samples collected from the United States, Italy and Spain covered acute and convalescent phases. Nucleic acid was either cDNA or gDNA, and it came from T cells, B-cell-depleted T cells, or PBMCs.

As handled by the study authors: From reference gene primer amplification, estimates of nucleated cell counts were derived. The assay was immunoSEQ multiplex PCR, and TCRdb's table has in-frame clones only and misses some. For V, J and clone size, that table is used; D and trimming come from the DNA. The data show under 150,000 clones, almost 85% seen once. The TCR sequence derives from a human donor in a cohort sampled during active COVID-19. The sequenced sample was peripheral blood.

The CDR3 region has the DNA TGCAGCGTTGAAGACCCGACAGATACGCAGTATTTT. This translates into CSVEDPTDTQYF. V is TRBV29-1 and J is TRBJ2-3; D gene ambiguous. Trimming removed 0 bases at V and 3 bases at J, with 4 bases between. CDR3 size: 12 residues. CDR1 SQVTM and CDR2 ANQGSEA come from the germline V gene.